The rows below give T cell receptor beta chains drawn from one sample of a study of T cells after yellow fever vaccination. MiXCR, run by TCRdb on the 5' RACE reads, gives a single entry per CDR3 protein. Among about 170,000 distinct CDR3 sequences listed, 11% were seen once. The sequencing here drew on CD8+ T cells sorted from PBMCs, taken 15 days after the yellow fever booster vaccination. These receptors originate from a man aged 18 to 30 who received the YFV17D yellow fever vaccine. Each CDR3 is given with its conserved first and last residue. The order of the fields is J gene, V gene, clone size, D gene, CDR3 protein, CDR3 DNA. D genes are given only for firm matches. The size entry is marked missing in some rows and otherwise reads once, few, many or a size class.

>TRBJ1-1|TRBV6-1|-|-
CASSEVIGLNTEAFF
TGTGCCAGCAGTGAAGTAATTGGGTTGAACACTGAAGCTTTCTTT
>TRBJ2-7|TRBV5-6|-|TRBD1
CASGAWGQGINEQYF
TGTGCCAGCGGTGCCTGGGGACAGGGCATCAACGAGCAGTACTTC
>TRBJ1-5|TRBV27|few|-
CASSFSRLHQPQHF
TGTGCCAGCAGTTTTAGCCGACTCCATCAGCCCCAGCATTTT
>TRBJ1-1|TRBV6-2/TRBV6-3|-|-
CASSRRGNTEAFF
TGTGCCAGCAGCCGACGGGGGAACACTGAAGCTTTCTTT
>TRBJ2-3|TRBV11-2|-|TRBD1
CASSLWGTEHTSTDTQYF
TGTGCCAGCAGCTTGTGGGGGACAGAGCACACTAGCACAGATACGCAGTATTTT
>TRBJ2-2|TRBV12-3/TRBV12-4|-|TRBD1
CASTTGTENTGELFF
TGTGCCAGCACTACCGGGACAGAGAACACCGGGGAGCTGTTTTTT
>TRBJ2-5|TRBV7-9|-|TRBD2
CASSPRLAEYQETQYF
TGTGCCAGCAGCCCCCGACTAGCGGAATACCAAGAGACCCAGTACTTC
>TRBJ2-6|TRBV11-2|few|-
CASSHRDKGSGANVLTF
TGTGCCAGCAGTCACCGGGACAAAGGCTCTGGGGCCAACGTCCTGACTTTC
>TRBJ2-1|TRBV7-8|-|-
CASSPQGGAYNEQFF
TGTGCCAGCAGCCCCCAGGGGGGAGCCTACAATGAGCAGTTCTTC
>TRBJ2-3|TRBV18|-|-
CASSLLQDTQYF
TGTGCCAGCTCACTTTTACAAGATACGCAGTATTTT
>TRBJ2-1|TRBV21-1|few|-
CASSKAPGDRGRDEQFF
TGTGCCAGCAGCAAAGCGCCAGGGGACAGGGGGCGGGATGAGCAGTTCTTC
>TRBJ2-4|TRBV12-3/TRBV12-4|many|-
CASTQQVAKNIQYF
TGTGCCAGCACCCAGCAGGTTGCCAAAAACATTCAGTACTTC
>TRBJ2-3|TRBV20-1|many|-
CSARDHGRITDTQYF
TGCAGTGCTAGAGATCATGGCAGGATCACAGATACGCAGTATTTT
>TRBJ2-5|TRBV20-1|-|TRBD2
CSAHSGGTGTQYF
TGCAGTGCTCATAGCGGGGGGACGGGGACCCAGTACTTC
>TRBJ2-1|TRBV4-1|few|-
CASSQGGGNEQFF
TGCGCCAGCAGCCAAGGAGGGGGCAATGAGCAGTTCTTC
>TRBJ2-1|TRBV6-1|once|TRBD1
CASRGQGAGNEQFF
TGTGCCAGCAGGGGACAGGGGGCTGGAAATGAGCAGTTCTTC
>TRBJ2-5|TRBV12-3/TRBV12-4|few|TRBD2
CASSERGGPQETQYF
TGTGCCAGCAGCGAGCGGGGGGGGCCCCAAGAGACCCAGTACTTC
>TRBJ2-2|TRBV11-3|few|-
CASSPGVFTGELFF
TGTGCCAGCAGCCCGGGGGTGTTCACCGGGGAGCTGTTTTTT
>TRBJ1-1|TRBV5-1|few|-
CASSFYGTGSTEAFF
TGCGCCAGCAGCTTCTATGGCACAGGGAGCACTGAAGCTTTCTTT
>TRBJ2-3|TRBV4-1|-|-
CASSSTSAQYF
TGCGCCAGCAGCTCCACTTCGGCGCAGTATTTT
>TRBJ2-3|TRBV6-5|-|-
CASSVLRASTDTQYF
TGTGCCAGCTCCGTTCTGAGGGCTAGCACAGATACGCAGTATTTT
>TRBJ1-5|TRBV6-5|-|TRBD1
CASSQDRLGDQPQHF
TGTGCCAGCAGCCAGGACAGGCTAGGGGATCAGCCCCAGCATTTT
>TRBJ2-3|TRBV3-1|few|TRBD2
CASSQGTSGDSTDTQYF
TGTGCCAGCAGCCAAGGGACTAGCGGGGATAGCACAGATACGCAGTATTTT
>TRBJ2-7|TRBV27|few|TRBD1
CASSPKIQGVEQYF
TGTGCCAGCAGTCCGAAGATACAGGGGGTCGAGCAGTACTTC
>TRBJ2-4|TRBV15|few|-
CATSSRLGDIQYF
TGTGCCACCAGCTCCCGACTCGGCGACATTCAGTACTTC
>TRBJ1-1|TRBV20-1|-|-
CSASRRNTNTEAFF
TGCAGTGCTAGTCGTCGGAATACGAACACTGAAGCTTTCTTT
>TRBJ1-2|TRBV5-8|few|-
CASSLLGTLPYNYGYTF
TGTGCCAGCAGCTTGTTGGGGACCCTTCCGTATAACTATGGCTACACCTTC
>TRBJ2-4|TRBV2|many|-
CASSDALGLYVIQYF
TGTGCCAGCAGTGACGCCCTGGGGTTGTATGTCATTCAGTACTTC
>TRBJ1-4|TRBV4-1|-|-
CASSQDRTSFNEKLFF
TGCGCCAGCAGCCAAGATCGGACTTCATTCAATGAAAAACTGTTTTTT
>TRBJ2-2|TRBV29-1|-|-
CSASLYLTGDTGELFF
TGCAGCGCTTCCTTGTATCTGACAGGAGACACCGGGGAGCTGTTTTTT
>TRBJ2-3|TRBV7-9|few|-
CASSLVGGSSTDTQYF
TGTGCCAGCAGCTTAGTCGGCGGCTCTAGCACAGATACGCAGTATTTT
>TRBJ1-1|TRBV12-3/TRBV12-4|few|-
CASSPWADRKNTEAFF
TGTGCCAGCAGCCCCTGGGCTGACAGAAAGAACACTGAAGCTTTCTTT
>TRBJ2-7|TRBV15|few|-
CATSRAIPGEQYF
TGTGCCACCAGCAGAGCAATTCCGGGAGAGCAGTACTTC
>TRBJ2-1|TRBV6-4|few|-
CASSDNGLNNEQFF
TGTGCCAGCAGTGACAATGGGCTTAACAATGAGCAGTTCTTC
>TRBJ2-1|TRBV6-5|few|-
CASSYSIKTSNEQFF
TGTGCCAGCAGTTACTCGATCAAAACATCCAATGAGCAGTTCTTC
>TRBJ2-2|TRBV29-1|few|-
CSVKQGTGELFF
TGCAGCGTAAAACAGGGTACCGGGGAGCTGTTTTTT
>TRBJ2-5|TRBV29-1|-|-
CSVEVRTRHRETQYF
TGCAGCGTTGAAGTCAGGACCCGGCATCGAGAGACCCAGTACTTC
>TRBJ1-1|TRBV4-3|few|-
CASSQSPSGNEAFF
TGCGCCAGCAGCCAATCGCCATCAGGTAATGAAGCTTTCTTT
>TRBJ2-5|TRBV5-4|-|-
CASTAGSETQYF
TGTGCCAGCACCGCAGGGTCGGAGACCCAGTACTTC